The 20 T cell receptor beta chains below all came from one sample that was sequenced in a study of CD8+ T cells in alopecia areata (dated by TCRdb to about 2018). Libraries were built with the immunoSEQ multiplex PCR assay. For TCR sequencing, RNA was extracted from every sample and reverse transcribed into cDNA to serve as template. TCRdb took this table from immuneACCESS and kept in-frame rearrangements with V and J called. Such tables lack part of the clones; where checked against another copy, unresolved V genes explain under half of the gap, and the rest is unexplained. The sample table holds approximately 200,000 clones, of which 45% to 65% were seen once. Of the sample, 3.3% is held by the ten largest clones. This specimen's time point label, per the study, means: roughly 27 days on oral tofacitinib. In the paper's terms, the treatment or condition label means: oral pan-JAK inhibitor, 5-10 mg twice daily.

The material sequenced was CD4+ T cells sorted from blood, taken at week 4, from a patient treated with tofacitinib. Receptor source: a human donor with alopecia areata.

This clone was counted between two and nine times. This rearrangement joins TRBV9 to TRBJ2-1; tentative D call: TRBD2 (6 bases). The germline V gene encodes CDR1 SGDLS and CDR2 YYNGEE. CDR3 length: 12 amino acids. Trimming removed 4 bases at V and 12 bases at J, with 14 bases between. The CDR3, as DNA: TGTGCCAGCAGCCCCACAGGAGGGAGGCAGTTCTTC. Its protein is CASSPTGGRQFF. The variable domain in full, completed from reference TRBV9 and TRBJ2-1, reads DSGVTQTPKHLITATGQRVTLRCSPRSGDLSVYWYQQSLDQGLQFLIQYYNGEERAKGNILERFSAQQFPDLHSELNLSSLELGDSALYFCASSPTGGRQFFGPGTRLTVL.

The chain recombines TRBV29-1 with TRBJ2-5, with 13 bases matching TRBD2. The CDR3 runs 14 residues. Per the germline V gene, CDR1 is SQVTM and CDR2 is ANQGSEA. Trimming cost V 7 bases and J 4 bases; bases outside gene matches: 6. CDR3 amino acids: CSAMTSGGLETQYF. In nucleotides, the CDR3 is TGCAGCGCTATGACTAGCGGGGGGTTAGAGACCCAGTACTTC. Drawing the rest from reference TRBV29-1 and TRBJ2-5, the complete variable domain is SAVISQKPSRDICQRGTSLTIQCQVDSQVTMMFWYRQQPGQSLTLIATANQGSEATYESGFVIDKFPISRPNLTFSTLTVSNMSPEDSSIYLCSAMTSGGLETQYFGPGTRLLVL.

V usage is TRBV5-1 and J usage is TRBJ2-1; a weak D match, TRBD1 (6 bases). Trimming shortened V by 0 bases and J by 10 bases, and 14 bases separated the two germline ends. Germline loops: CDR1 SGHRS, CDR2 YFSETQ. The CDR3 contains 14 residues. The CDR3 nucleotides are TGCGCCAGCAGCTTGGGAGGACAGCTCGACGAGCAGTTCTTC. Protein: CASSLGGQLDEQFF.

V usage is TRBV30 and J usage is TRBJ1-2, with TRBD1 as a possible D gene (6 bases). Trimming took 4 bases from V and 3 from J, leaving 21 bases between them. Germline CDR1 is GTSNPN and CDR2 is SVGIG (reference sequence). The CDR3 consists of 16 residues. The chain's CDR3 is CAWTRPAFAGDYGYTF. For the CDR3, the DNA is TGTGCCTGGACCCGTCCCGCATTCGCAGGGGACTATGGCTACACCTTC. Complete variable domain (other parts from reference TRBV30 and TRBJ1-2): SQTIHQWPATLVQPVGSPLSLECTVEGTSNPNLYWYRQAAGRGLQLLFYSVGIGQISSEVPQNLSASRPQDRQFILSSKKLLLSDSGFYLCAWTRPAFAGDYGYTFGSGTRLTVV.

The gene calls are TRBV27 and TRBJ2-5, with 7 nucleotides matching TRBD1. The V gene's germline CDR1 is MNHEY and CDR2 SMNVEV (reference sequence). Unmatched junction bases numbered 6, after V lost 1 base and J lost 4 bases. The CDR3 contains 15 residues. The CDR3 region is CASSLFSWTGETQYF. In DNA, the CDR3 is TGTGCCAGCAGTTTATTCAGTTGGACAGGAGAGACCCAGTACTTC.

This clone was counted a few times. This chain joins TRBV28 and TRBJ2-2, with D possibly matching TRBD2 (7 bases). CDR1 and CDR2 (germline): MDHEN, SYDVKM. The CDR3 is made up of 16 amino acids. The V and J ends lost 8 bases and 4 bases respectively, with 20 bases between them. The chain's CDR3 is CASGIAGAPTTGELFF. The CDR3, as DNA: TGTGCCAGCGGCATCGCGGGGGCACCCACCACCGGGGAGCTGTTTTTT. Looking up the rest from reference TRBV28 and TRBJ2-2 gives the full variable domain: DVKVTQSSRYLVKRTGEKVFLECVQDMDHENMFWYRQDPGLGLRLIYFSYDVKMKEKGDIPEGYSVSREKKERFSLILESASTNQTSMYLCASGIAGAPTTGELFFGEGSRLTVL.

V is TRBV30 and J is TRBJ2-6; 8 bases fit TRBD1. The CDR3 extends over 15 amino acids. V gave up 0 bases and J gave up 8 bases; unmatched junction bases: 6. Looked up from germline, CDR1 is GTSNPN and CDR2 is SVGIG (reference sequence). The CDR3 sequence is CAWSVRGTGPNVLTF. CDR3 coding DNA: TGTGCCTGGAGTGTCAGGGGGACAGGACCCAACGTCCTGACTTTC.

For the CDR3, the DNA is TGTGCCAGCAGAGAACACAATGGCAGAAGTACGCAGTATTTT. Residues: CASREHNGRSTQYF. The V gene is TRBV6-5, the J gene TRBJ2-3; D gene ambiguous. This CDR3 has 14 amino acids. V was clipped by 6 bases and J by 8 bases, with 18 bases between them. Germline values: CDR1 MNHEY, CDR2 SVGAGI.

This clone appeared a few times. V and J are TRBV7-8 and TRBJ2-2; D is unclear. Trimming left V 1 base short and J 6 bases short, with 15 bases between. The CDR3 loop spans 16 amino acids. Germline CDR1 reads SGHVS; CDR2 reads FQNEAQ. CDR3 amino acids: CASSLVLGQASGELFF. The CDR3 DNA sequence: TGTGCCAGCAGCTTAGTCTTAGGGCAGGCGTCCGGGGAGCTGTTTTTT.

The CDR3 region has the DNA TGTGCCATCACGAGGGACCGCGCCTCTGGGGTCCAGTACTTC. As protein: CAITRDRASGVQYF. The J gene is TRBJ2-5, the V gene TRBV10-3; TRBD1 or TRBD2 may be the D gene (5 bases each). CDR3 length equals 14 residues. V lost 7 bases and J lost 10, with 22 bases in between. Germline-derived CDR1 and CDR2 are ENHRY and SYGVKD.

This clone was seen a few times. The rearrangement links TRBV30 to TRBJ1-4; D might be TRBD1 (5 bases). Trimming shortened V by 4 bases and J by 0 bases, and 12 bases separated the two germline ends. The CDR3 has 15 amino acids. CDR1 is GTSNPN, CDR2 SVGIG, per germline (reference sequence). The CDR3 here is CAWTGTGTTNEKLFF. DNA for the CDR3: TGTGCCTGGACTGGGACGGGTACAACTAATGAAAAACTGTTTTTT.

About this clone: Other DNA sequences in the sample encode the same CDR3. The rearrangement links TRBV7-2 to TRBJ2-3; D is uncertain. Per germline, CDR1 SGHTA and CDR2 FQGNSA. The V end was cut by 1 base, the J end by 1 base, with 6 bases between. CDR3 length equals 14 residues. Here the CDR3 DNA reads TGTGCCAGCAGCTTAGATCAGGGCACAGATACGCAGTATTTT. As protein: CASSLDQGTDTQYF.

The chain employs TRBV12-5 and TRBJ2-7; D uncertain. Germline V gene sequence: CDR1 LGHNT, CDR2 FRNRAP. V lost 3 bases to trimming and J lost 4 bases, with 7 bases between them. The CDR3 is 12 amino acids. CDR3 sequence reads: CASGFPLYEQYF. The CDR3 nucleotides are TGTGCTAGTGGTTTCCCGCTGTACGAGCAGTACTTC. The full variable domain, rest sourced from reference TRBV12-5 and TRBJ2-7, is DARVTQTPRHKVTEMGQEVTMRCQPILGHNTVFWYRQTMMQGLELLAYFRNRAPLDDSGMPKDRFSAEMPDATLATLKIQPSEPRDSAVYFCASGFPLYEQYFGPGTRLTVT.

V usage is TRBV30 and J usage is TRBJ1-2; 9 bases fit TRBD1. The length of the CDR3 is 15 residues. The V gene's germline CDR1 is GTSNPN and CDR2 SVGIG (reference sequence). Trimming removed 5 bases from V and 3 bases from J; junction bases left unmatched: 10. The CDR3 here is CAWAPLGQGYYGYTF. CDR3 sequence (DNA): TGTGCCTGGGCCCCCTTGGGACAGGGCTACTATGGCTACACCTTC.

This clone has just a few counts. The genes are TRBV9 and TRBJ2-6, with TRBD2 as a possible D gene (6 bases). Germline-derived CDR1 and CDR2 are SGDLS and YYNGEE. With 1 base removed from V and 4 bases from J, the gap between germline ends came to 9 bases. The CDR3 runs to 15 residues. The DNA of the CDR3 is TGTGCCAGCAGCGTACGGAGGGCGGGGGCCAACGTCCTGACTTTC. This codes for CASSVRRAGANVLTF.

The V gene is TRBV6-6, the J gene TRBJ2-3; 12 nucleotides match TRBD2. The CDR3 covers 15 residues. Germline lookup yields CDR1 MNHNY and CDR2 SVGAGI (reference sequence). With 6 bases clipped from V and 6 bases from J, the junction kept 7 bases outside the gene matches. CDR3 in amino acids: CASRALAGGPDTQYF. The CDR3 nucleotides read TGTGCCAGCAGGGCTCTAGCGGGGGGGCCCGATACGCAGTATTTT.

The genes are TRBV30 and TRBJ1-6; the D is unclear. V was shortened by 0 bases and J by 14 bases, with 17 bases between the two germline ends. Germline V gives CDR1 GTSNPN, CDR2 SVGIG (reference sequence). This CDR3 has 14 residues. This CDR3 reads CAWSVTGRVVALHF. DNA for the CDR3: TGTGCCTGGAGTGTCACGGGGAGGGTGGTTGCCCTCCACTTT.

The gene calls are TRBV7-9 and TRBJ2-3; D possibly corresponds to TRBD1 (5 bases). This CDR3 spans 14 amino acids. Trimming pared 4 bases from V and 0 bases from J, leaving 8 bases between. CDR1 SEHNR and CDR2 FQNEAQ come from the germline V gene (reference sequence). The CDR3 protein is CASSSSGSTDTQYF. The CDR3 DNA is TGTGCCAGCAGCTCTTCAGGGAGCACAGATACGCAGTATTTT.

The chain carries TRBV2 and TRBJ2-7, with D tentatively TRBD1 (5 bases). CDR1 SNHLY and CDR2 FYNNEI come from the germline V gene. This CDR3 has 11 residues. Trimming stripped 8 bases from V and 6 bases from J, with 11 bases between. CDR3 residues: CASSRTSEQYF. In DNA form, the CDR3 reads TGTGCCAGCTCCAGGACATCCGAGCAGTACTTC.

The CDR3 spells CSAVRQLNTEAFF. CDR3 coding DNA: TGCAGCGCAGTACGACAGTTGAACACTGAAGCTTTCTTT. This chain uses TRBV29-1 with TRBJ1-1, with D tentatively TRBD1 (5 bases). Germline CDR1 SQVTM, CDR2 ANQGSEA. The CDR3 length is 13 residues. V was pared by 7 bases and J by 0 bases, with 12 bases between.